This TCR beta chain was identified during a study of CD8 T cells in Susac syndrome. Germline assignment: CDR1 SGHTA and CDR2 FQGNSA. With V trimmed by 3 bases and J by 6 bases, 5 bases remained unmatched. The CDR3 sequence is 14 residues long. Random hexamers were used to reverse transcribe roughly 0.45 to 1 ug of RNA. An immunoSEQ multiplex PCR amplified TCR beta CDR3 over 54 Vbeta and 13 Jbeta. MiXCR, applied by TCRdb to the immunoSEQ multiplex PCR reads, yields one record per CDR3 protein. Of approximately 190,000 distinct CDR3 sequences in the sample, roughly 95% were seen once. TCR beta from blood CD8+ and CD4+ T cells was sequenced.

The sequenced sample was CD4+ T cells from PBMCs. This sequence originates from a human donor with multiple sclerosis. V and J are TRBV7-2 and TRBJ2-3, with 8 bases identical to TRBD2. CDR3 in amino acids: CASSLSGRPDTQYF. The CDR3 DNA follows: TGTGCCAGCAGCTTGAGCGGGAGACCCGATACGCAGTATTTT.